What follows describes a single T cell receptor beta chain. This entry belongs to a study of control samples from healthy donors and cancer patients. Germline assignment: CDR1 SEHNR and CDR2 FQNEAQ (reference sequence). The CDR3 has 13 amino acids. The V end lost 6 bases, the J end lost 6 bases, and 14 bases lay between the germline ends. Generated by immunoSEQ multiplex PCR, the TCRdb table keeps only in-frame clones and is missing some. The table shows 150,000 to 200,000 clones, with about 92% occurring only once. The sample was blood. The chain employs TRBV7-9 and TRBJ1-2; maybe TRBD1 (5 bases). The source is a man aged 25-45 years in good health. The CDR3 region is CASRRLMTDGYTF. Here the CDR3 DNA reads TGTGCCAGCAGGCGTCTGATGACAGATGGCTACACCTTC.